The sequence of this T cell receptor (beta chain) was determined in a study of T cell responses to AZD1222 COVID-19 vaccine. Overall study results and limits: In the spike-specific TCR repertoire, nearly half reportedly target unmutated variant regions. Repertoires were sampled only after the peak T cell response. Females outnumbered males among donors, who were mostly white British; clonal diversity was possibly underestimated.

The length of the CDR3 is 14 residues. V was shortened by 6 bases and J by 0 bases, with 11 bases between the two germline ends. Germline V lookup: CDR1 KGHSH, CDR2 LQKENI. This clone occurred a few times. Antigen specificity is unknown. Assay used: immunoSEQ multiplex PCR; TCRdb lists only in-frame clones, some missing. Of 84,000 or so clones in the sample, 88% are singletons; the top ten hold approximately 4.7%. This TCR was recovered from an adult in good health. The gene calls are TRBV18 and TRBJ2-5; D not certain. The source was peripheral blood, collected on day 0 of MenACWY control vaccination. Here the CDR3 DNA reads TGTGCCAGCTCCCTCGGAGAAAACCAAGAGACCCAGTACTTC. Its translation: CASSLGENQETQYF.